The 23 T cell receptor beta chains below were found in one sample sequenced in a study of cytomegalovirus exposure and HLA in healthy donors. Primers: 60 Vbeta forward and 13 Jbeta reverse. Using immunoSEQ multiplex PCR, the repertoire was profiled, and TCRdb retains in-frame clones only, with some absent. The sample contains more than 95,000 clones, about four fifths of which appear only once. Source material: PBMCs. The receptors derive from an older woman in good health and CMV-seropositive.

J is TRBJ1-3 and V is TRBV19; maybe TRBD1 (6 bases). Per germline, CDR1 LNHDA and CDR2 SQIVND (reference sequence). The CDR3 is 15 amino acids. V gave up 10 bases and J gave up 2 bases, with 18 bases separating them. CDR3 nucleotide sequence: TGTGCCACTCCGGGGCAGGGGCCGACTGGAAACACCATATATTTT. Residues: CATPGQGPTGNTIYF.

J is TRBJ2-7 and V is TRBV7-9, with 11 bases identical to TRBD2. Trimming at V came to 1 base and at J to 5 bases, leaving 4 bases not matched to a gene. Germline CDR1 reads SEHNR; CDR2 reads FQNEAQ (reference sequence). The CDR3 has 15 residues. The CDR3 nucleotides read TGTGCCAGCAGCTTAGGGCTAGCGGGAGGCCACGAGCAGTACTTC. Translation gives CASSLGLAGGHEQYF.

This clone was seen only a few times. The V gene is TRBV14, the J gene TRBJ1-1; no clear D. The V gene's germline CDR1 is SGHDN and CDR2 FVKESK. Between the trimmed V and J ends, which lost 1 base and 4 bases, there was a span of 13 bases. The CDR3 is 15 residues long. The CDR3 protein is CASSQVAGGSTEAFF. CDR3 DNA: TGTGCCAGCAGCCAAGTAGCCGGTGGCTCCACTGAAGCTTTCTTT.

V gene TRBV6-5 combines with J gene TRBJ1-5; 7 bases fit TRBD1. Per germline, CDR1 MNHEY and CDR2 SVGAGI. V dropped 9 bases and J dropped 3; count of bases not matched to a gene: 8. The CDR3 totals 14 residues. CDR3 sequence: CARGVGQLNQPQHF. The CDR3, as DNA: TGTGCCAGAGGGGTGGGACAGCTCAATCAGCCCCAGCATTTT.

This clone has just a few counts. The rearrangement uses TRBV4-3 and TRBJ2-5, with a possible D match to TRBD1 (5 bases). The DNA end is more similar to TRBJ2-7, so the J call may be wrong. The germline V gene encodes CDR1 LGHNA and CDR2 YSLEER. CDR3 size: 14 residues. The CDR3 region is CASSRQAGNYEQYF. Written as DNA, the CDR3 is TGCGCCAGCAGCCGTCAGGCAGGGAACTACGAGCAGTACTTC.

The chain is built from TRBV5-1 and TRBJ2-6, with D perhaps TRBD1 (6 bases). The CDR3 sequence is 17 residues long. The V gene lost 0 bases and the J gene lost 2 bases, with 12 bases spanning the gap. The germline V gene encodes CDR1 SGHRS and CDR2 YFSETQ. The CDR3 spells CASSLGDTAAGANVLTF. The CDR3 DNA reads TGCGCCAGCAGCTTGGGGGACACTGCCGCTGGGGCCAACGTCCTGACTTTC.

The chain recombines TRBV4-3 with TRBJ2-5; 8 bases line up with TRBD2. Germline V lookup: CDR1 LGHNA, CDR2 YSLEER. The CDR3 has 14 residues. Trimming cost V 4 bases and J 1 base; bases outside gene matches: 2. This chain's CDR3 is CASSLGTSQETQYF. The CDR3 DNA reads as TGCGCCAGCAGCCTCGGGACTAGCCAAGAGACCCAGTACTTC.

The V call is TRBV2, the J call TRBJ2-4; D not certain. V lost 5 bases and J lost 0, with 14 bases in between. There are 16 residues in the CDR3. The germline gives CDR1 SNHLY, CDR2 FYNNEI. The CDR3 DNA reads TGTGCCAGCAGTAGAGCCCCGCCCGAAGCCAAAAACATTCAGTACTTC. This translates into CASSRAPPEAKNIQYF.

This chain uses TRBV28 with TRBJ1-2; tentative D call: TRBD1 (5 bases). V lost 1 base and J lost 1, with 10 bases in between. This CDR3 has 15 amino acids. Germline CDR1 is MDHEN and CDR2 is SYDVKM. Here the CDR3 DNA reads TGTGCCAGCAGTTTATTGGACAACCTTAACTATGGCTACACCTTC. This codes for CASSLLDNLNYGYTF.

CDR3 in amino acids: CASSLFSTDTQYF. CDR3 coding DNA: TGTGCCAGCAGCCTTTTTAGCACAGATACGCAGTATTTT. This chain connects TRBV7-2 to TRBJ2-3; D gene ambiguous. Germline V gives CDR1 SGHTA, CDR2 FQGNSA. This CDR3 spans 13 amino acids. Between the trimmed V and J ends, which lost 5 bases and 0 bases, there was a span of 6 bases.

The V call is TRBV19, the J call TRBJ1-5; D gene ambiguous. Germline CDR1 reads LNHDA; CDR2 reads SQIVND (reference sequence). V gave up 6 bases and J gave up 0 bases, with 6 bases separating them. This CDR3 contains 13 residues. The DNA of the CDR3 is TGTGCCAGTAGCGCCGGTAGCAATCAGCCCCAGCATTTT. Protein: CASSAGSNQPQHF.

The chain has TRBV27 and TRBJ2-3; 8 bases map to TRBD2. Germline V gene sequence: CDR1 MNHEY, CDR2 SMNVEV (reference sequence). CDR3 size: 15 residues. Trimming removed 7 bases from V and 5 bases from J; junction bases left unmatched: 11. Written as DNA, the CDR3 is TGTGCCAGCAATCCGATAGCGGGATTTATAGATACGCAGTATTTT. Protein product: CASNPIAGFIDTQYF.

V and J are TRBV6-1 and TRBJ2-2, with 14 bases fitting TRBD2. CDR1 is MNHNS, CDR2 SASEGT, per germline. The CDR3 is 15 amino acids. Trimming took 4 bases from V and 6 from J; bases not matched to a gene: 1. The CDR3 DNA reads as TGTGCCAGCAGTGGACTAGCGGGGGGGTCCGGGGAGCTGTTTTTT. Its protein product is CASSGLAGGSGELFF.

The chain employs TRBV29-1 and TRBJ2-1; 12 positions match TRBD2. V was clipped by 6 bases and J by 0 bases; unmatched bases: 12. The CDR3 contains 18 residues. Germline lookup yields CDR1 SQVTM and CDR2 ANQGSEA. CDR3 nucleotides: TGCAGCGTCCCCCTAGCGGGGGGGTTTCTTAGCTCCTACAATGAGCAGTTCTTC. Protein sequence: CSVPLAGGFLSSYNEQFF.

The chain links TRBV2 to TRBJ2-3, with D perhaps TRBD1 (6 bases). This CDR3 has 16 residues. Germline V gene sequence: CDR1 SNHLY, CDR2 FYNNEI. V was trimmed by 4 bases and J by 2 bases, leaving 16 bases between them. In DNA form, the CDR3 reads TGTGCCAGCAGTGGCCCGACAGGCGACGACACAGATACGCAGTATTTT. The encoded protein is CASSGPTGDDTDTQYF. The whole variable domain, remainder taken from reference TRBV2 and TRBJ2-3, is EPEVTQTPSHQVTQMGQEVILRCVPISNHLYFYWYRQILGQKVEFLVSFYNNEISEKSEIFDDQFSVERPDGSNFTLKIRSTKLEDSAMYFCASSGPTGDDTDTQYFGPGTRLTVL.

The V call is TRBV10-3, the J call TRBJ2-7, with 7 positions matching TRBD1. There are 14 residues in the CDR3. Germline CDR1 is ENHRY and CDR2 is SYGVKD. Trimming removed 3 bases from V and 3 bases from J; junction bases left unmatched: 5. The CDR3 loop is CAISEQGIIYEQYF. In nucleotides, the CDR3 is TGTGCCATCAGTGAACAGGGGATTATCTACGAGCAGTACTTC.

The genes are TRBV6-5 and TRBJ1-1, with 11 bases lining up with TRBD1. Germline trimming cut 6 bases from V and 5 bases from J; bases unmatched to any gene: 5. The length of the CDR3 is 14 residues. Germline CDR1 and CDR2: MNHEY and SVGAGI. CDR3 nucleotide sequence: TGTGCCAGCAGCGGACAGGGGGCAGGAACTGAAGCTTTCTTT. Its translation is CASSGQGAGTEAFF.

The chain couples TRBV9 to TRBJ1-5; D remains ambiguous. Germline assignment: CDR1 SGDLS and CDR2 YYNGEE. Trimming removed 3 bases from V and 6 bases from J, with 16 bases in between. The CDR3 covers 15 residues. The chain's CDR3 is CASSAGPGEGQPQHF. The CDR3 region has the DNA TGTGCCAGCAGCGCGGGCCCCGGGGAGGGTCAGCCCCAGCATTTT.

This rearrangement joins TRBV9 to TRBJ2-5; TRBD1 matches at 10 bases. The DNA end is more similar to TRBJ2-7, so the J call may be wrong. The CDR3 covers 13 residues. Per the germline V gene, CDR1 is SGDLS and CDR2 is YYNGEE. The CDR3 here is CASSSGDRGEQYF. CDR3 DNA sequence: TGTGCCAGCAGCTCAGGGGACAGGGGCGAGCAGTACTTC.

The chain links TRBV21-1 to TRBJ2-2; the table's D call TRBD1 went unverified against the DNA. TRBV21-1 is tagged as a pseudogene. The length of the CDR3 is 17 residues. The CDR3 sequence: CASSRQRGTLNTGELFF. In DNA, the CDR3 is TGTGCCAGCAGCAGACAACGAGGGACATTGAACACCGGGGAGCTGTTTTTT.

V usage is TRBV5-1 and J usage is TRBJ2-3; 11 bases are shared with TRBD2. Germline values: CDR1 SGHRS, CDR2 YFSETQ. V gave up 4 bases and J gave up 1 base; unmatched junction bases: 5. This CDR3 is 16 amino acids long. CDR3: CASSQWTSGRTDTQYF. The CDR3 DNA reads as TGCGCCAGCAGCCAGTGGACTAGCGGGCGCACAGATACGCAGTATTTT.

This clone appeared once. The chain couples TRBV4-3 to TRBJ1-6, with D maybe TRBD1 (5 bases). CDR3 size: 15 residues. The V gene lost 4 bases and the J gene lost 7 bases, with 14 bases spanning the gap. Per germline, CDR1 LGHNA and CDR2 YSLEER. CDR3 sequence reads: CASSLQAGANSPLHF. The CDR3 DNA follows: TGCGCCAGCAGCCTACAGGCTGGAGCGAATTCACCCCTCCACTTT.

The V and J genes are TRBV6-1 and TRBJ1-5; D perhaps matches TRBD1 (5 bases). Germline-derived CDR1 and CDR2 are MNHNS and SASEGT. This CDR3 contains 16 residues. V gave up 1 base and J gave up 10 bases, with 20 bases separating them. The CDR3 region is CASSEGRGSFMVPQHF. The DNA for the CDR3 is TGTGCCAGCAGTGAAGGGAGGGGTTCTTTCATGGTTCCCCAGCATTTT.